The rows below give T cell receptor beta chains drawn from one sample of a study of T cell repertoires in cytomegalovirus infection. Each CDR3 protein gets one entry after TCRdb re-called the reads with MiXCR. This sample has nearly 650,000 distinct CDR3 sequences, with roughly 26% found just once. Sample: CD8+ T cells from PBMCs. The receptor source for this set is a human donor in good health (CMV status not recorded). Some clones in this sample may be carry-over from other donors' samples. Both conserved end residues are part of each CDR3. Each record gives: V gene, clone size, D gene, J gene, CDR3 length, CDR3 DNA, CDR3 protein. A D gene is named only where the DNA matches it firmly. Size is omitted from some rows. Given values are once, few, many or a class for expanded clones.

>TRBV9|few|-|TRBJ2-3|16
TGTGCCAGCAGCGTAGACGGGCACAGATACGCAGATACGCAGTATTTT
CASSVDGHRYADTQYF
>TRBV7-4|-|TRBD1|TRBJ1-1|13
TGTGCCAGCAGCTTTCTCAGGGGGACTGAAGCTTTCTTT
CASSFLRGTEAFF
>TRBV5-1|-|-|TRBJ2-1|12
TGCGCCAGCGCGAGCTCCTACAATGAGCAGTTCTTC
CASASSYNEQFF
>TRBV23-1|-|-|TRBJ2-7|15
TGCGCCAGCAGTCGCACCGGGAAGGAACTCTACGAGCAGTACTTC
CASSRTGKELYEQYF
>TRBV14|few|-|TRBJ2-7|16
TGTGCCAGCAGCCATCAACTCCCCTCGACGTCCTACGAGCAGTACTTC
CASSHQLPSTSYEQYF
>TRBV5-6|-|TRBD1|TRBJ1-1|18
TGTGCCAGCAGCGAGGACAGGGTTCTTATTCGATCGGACACTGAAGCTTTCTTT
CASSEDRVLIRSDTEAFF
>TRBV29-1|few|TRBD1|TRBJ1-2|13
TGCAGCGTTCCTTGGACAGGCGGGGATGGCTACACCTTC
CSVPWTGGDGYTF
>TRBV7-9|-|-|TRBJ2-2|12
TGTGCTGCAGGAATTAACACCGGGGAGCTGTTTTTT
CAAGINTGELFF
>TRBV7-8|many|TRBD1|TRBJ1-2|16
TGTGCCAGCAGGGGTCCCGGGACAGGGGTGGACTATGGCTACACCTTC
CASRGPGTGVDYGYTF
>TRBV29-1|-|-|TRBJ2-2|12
TGCAGCGTTGCTTACAGTACCGGGGAGCTGTTTTTT
CSVAYSTGELFF
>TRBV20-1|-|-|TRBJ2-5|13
TGCAGTGCAAGGGACCCGGGCGGGGAGACCCAGTACTTC
CSARDPGGETQYF
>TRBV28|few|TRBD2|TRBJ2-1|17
TGTGCCAGCGGGTCTAGTGGGGACTACAGGAGGGGCGATGAGCAGTTCTTC
CASGSSGDYRRGDEQFF
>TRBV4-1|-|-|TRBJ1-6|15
TGCGCCAGCAGCCAAGATTCCGCGGAGAATTCACCCCCCCACTTT
CASSQDSAENSPPHF
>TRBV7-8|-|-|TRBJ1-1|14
TGTGCCAGCAGCCCCCCAGGACAGCCCACTGAAGCTTTCTTT
CASSPPGQPTEAFF
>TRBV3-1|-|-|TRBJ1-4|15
TGTGCCAGCAGCATGTTCGTAGGGTCGGGTGAAAAACTGTTTTTT
CASSMFVGSGEKLFF
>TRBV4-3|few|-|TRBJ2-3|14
TGCGCCAGCAGCCAAGATACTGGGACAGATACGCAGTATTTT
CASSQDTGTDTQYF
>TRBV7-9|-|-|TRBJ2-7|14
TGTGCCAGCAGCGGCGTCCTACGCGACTACGAGCAGTACTTC
CASSGVLRDYEQYF
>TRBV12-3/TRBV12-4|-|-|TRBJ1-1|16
TGTGCCAGCACCCTTTACCGGGACACAGTGAACACTGAAGCTTTCTTT
CASTLYRDTVNTEAFF
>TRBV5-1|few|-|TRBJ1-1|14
TGCGCCAGCAGCTCCGTCACCATGAACACTGAAGCTTTCTTT
CASSSVTMNTEAFF
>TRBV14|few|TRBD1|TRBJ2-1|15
TGTGCCAGCAGCGCCCGGGACAGGGGAGGCAATGAGCAGTTCTTC
CASSARDRGGNEQFF
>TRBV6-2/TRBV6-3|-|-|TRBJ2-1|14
TGTGCCAGCAGTTATAGTGGGGCCTGGGATGAGCAGTTCTTC
CASSYSGAWDEQFF
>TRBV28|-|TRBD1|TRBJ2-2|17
TGTGCCAGCAGTTTTCCGGGACAGGGGGAGGACACCGGGGAGCTGTTTTTT
CASSFPGQGEDTGELFF
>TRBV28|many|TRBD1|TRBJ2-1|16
TGTGCCAGCAGTTCACGGGGACAGGGGCCTGACAATGAGCAGTTCTTC
CASSSRGQGPDNEQFF
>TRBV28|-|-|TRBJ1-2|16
TGTGCCAGCAAAATTCACCCCTCGGAAGGTGGCTATGGCTACACCTTC
CASKIHPSEGGYGYTF
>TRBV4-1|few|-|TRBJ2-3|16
TGCGCCAGCACCCAGGTGGGGGGACCTAGCACAGATACGCAGTATTTT
CASTQVGGPSTDTQYF
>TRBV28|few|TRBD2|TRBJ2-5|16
TGTGCCAGCAGTTTAATGTCTAGCGGACTAAAAGAGACCCAGTACTTC
CASSLMSSGLKETQYF
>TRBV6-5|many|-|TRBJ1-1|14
TGTGCCAGCAGTTACTCGGACGCTGATATTGAAGCTTTCTTT
CASSYSDADIEAFF
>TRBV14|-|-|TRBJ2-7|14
TGTGCCAGCAGCCAAAGACTGAGGACCTACGAGCAGTACTTC
CASSQRLRTYEQYF
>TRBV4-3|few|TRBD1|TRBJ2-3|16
TGCGCCAGCAGCCAATTGACAGGGGGCGACACCGATACGCAGTATTTT
CASSQLTGGDTDTQYF
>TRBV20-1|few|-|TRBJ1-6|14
TGCAGTGCTTACTTCTGGGACTCTGTTTCACCCCTCCACTTT
CSAYFWDSVSPLHF
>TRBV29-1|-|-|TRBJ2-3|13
TGCAGCGTGTACACAGGGATAACAGATACGCAGTATTTT
CSVYTGITDTQYF
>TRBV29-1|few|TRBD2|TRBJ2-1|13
TGCAGCGTTGTAAGCGGGGGGGCAGGGGAGCAGTTCTTC
CSVVSGGAGEQFF
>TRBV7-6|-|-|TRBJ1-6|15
TGTGCCAGCAGCCCGCAGGGTGTGGGCTATTCACCCCTCCACTTT
CASSPQGVGYSPLHF
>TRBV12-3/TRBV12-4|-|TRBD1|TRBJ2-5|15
TGTGCCAGCAGCCTGGGACAGGGAGTCCTTGAGACCCAGTACTTC
CASSLGQGVLETQYF
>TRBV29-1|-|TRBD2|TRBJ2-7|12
TGCAGCGTGGGGGGGTCTCCCCTAGGGCAGTACTTC
CSVGGSPLGQYF
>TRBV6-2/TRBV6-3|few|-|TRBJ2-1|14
TGTGCCAGCAGTTACGGGACGGCTTACAATGAGCAGTTCTTC
CASSYGTAYNEQFF
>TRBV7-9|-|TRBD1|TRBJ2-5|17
TGTGCCAGCAGGCCGACTTCGGGGACAGGGAACCAAGAGACCCAGTACTTC
CASRPTSGTGNQETQYF
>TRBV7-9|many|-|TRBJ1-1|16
TGTGCCAGCAGCTTAGAACCGGACAGAACGAACACTGAAGCTTTCTTT
CASSLEPDRTNTEAFF
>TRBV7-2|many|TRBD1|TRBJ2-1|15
TGTGCCAGCAGCCCCGGGACAGGGGGCTTCCATGAGCAGTTCTTC
CASSPGTGGFHEQFF
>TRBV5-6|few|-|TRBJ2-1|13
TGTGCCAAGCCAGATAACAAGGGCAATGAGCAGTTCTTC
CAKPDNKGNEQFF
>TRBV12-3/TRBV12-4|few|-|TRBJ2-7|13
TGTGCCAGCAGCTGGACGTCCCCCTACGAGCAGTACTTC
CASSWTSPYEQYF
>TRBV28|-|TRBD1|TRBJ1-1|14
TGTGCCAGCACCCCGATGACAGGGGAGGTTGAAGCTTTCTTT
CASTPMTGEVEAFF
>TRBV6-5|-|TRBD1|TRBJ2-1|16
TGTGCCAGCAGTTCCGCGGGACAGGGGGCCAACAATGAGCAGTTCTTC
CASSSAGQGANNEQFF
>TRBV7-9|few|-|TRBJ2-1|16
TGTGCCAGCAGCCCCCACCCGTCGGGAGCCTACAATGAGCAGTTCTTC
CASSPHPSGAYNEQFF
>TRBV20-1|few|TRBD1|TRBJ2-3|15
TGCAGTGCTAGAGAGCGGGACAGGGCTGCAGATACGCAGTATTTT
CSARERDRAADTQYF
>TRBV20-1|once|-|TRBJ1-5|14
TGCAGTGCTTCGGACGGATGGTCCAATCAGCCCCAGCATTTT
CSASDGWSNQPQHF